This is a list of T cell receptor beta chains from one sample in a study of blood T cell repertoires in COVID-19. The protocol was immunoSEQ multiplex PCR, while the TCRdb copy is restricted to in-frame clones and leaves out a portion. Among 70,000 to 75,000 clones listed, roughly 76% were seen once. The sample comprised peripheral blood. These receptor sequences come from a woman aged 70-85 years with acute or convalescent COVID-19. Each CDR3 is given with its conserved first and last residue. The order of the fields is J gene, V gene, clone size, D gene, CDR3 DNA, CDR3 protein. The D gene is left open where the match is weak. Clone size is not always given. Where it is, it says once, few, many or a class for expanded clones.

TRBJ1-5,TRBV4-1,once,TRBD1,TGCGCCAGCAGCCACGGACAGGGGGCCGGCAATCAGCCCCAGCATTTT,CASSHGQGAGNQPQHF
TRBJ2-1,TRBV28,few,TRBD1,TGTGCCAGCAGTTCGGTGGGGACAGGGGGGACTTATGAGCAGTTCTTC,CASSSVGTGGTYEQFF
TRBJ1-4,TRBV5-4,.,.,TGTGCCAGCAGCTTGAGCCGGACTAATGAAAAACTGTTTTTT,CASSLSRTNEKLFF
TRBJ1-4,TRBV6-5,few,.,TGTGCCAGCAGATACACCAGGGCGGATGAAAAACTGTTTTTT,CASRYTRADEKLFF
TRBJ1-2,TRBV12-3/TRBV12-4,.,.,TGTGCCAGCACCCTGACCACTAGGAATGGCTACACCTTC,CASTLTTRNGYTF
TRBJ2-2,TRBV19,.,.,TGTGCCAGCCGGAGGGGCGGCGGCACCGGGGAGCTGTTTTTT,CASRRGGGTGELFF
TRBJ2-1,TRBV11-3,few,.,TGTGCCAGCAGCCACAGACTAGGTGACAATGAGCAGTTCTTC,CASSHRLGDNEQFF
TRBJ1-6,TRBV10-3,few,TRBD1,TGTGCCATCAGTGAGGTCGGGACAGGGCGGTCACCCCTCCACTTT,CAISEVGTGRSPLHF
TRBJ2-7,TRBV2,.,.,TGTGCCAGCACACCTACAGGGCTCCCTGGCGAGCAGTACTTC,CASTPTGLPGEQYF
TRBJ1-2,TRBV11-3,.,.,TGTGCCAGCAGCCTGGACAGTGGTGCTAACTATGGCTACACCTTC,CASSLDSGANYGYTF
TRBJ2-7,TRBV28,.,TRBD2,TGTGCCAGCAGTCGACCGGGACTAGAAGTTTACGAGCAGTACTTC,CASSRPGLEVYEQYF
TRBJ1-6,TRBV2,.,TRBD1,TGTGCCAGCAGGATACAGGGGGCCTATAATTCACCCCTCCACTTT,CASRIQGAYNSPLHF
TRBJ1-5,TRBV28,.,.,TGTGCCAGCAGTTTCGGCGGAAATAGCAATCAGCCCCAGCATTTT,CASSFGGNSNQPQHF
TRBJ1-5,TRBV19,.,.,TGTGCCAGTAACTCTCAGACTTATCAGCCCCAGCATTTT,CASNSQTYQPQHF
TRBJ2-7,TRBV4-1,.,.,TGCGCCAGCAGCCAAGGCTTAACGGGACTAAGGAGGGGGGAGCAGTACTTC,CASSQGLTGLRRGEQYF
TRBJ1-2,TRBV6-1,.,.,TGTGCCAGCAGTGAAGATCCCAGGGTATCTGGCTACACCTTC,CASSEDPRVSGYTF
TRBJ1-1,TRBV11-2,.,.,TGTGCCAGCAGCCAACCAAGGCCGGGTCTGAAAGCTTTCTTT,CASSQPRPGLKAFF
TRBJ2-7,TRBV3-1/TRBV3-2,.,TRBD1,TGTGCCAGCAGCCTGCCGGGACAGGGAAAGTACGAGCAGTACTTC,CASSLPGQGKYEQYF
TRBJ2-5,TRBV29-1,once,TRBD2,TGCAGCGTTACGGGAGGTGAGACCCAGTACTTC,CSVTGGETQYF
TRBJ1-2,TRBV27,.,TRBD1,TGTGCCAGCAGCCGGACAGGCACCACTTCTAACTATGGCTACACCTTC,CASSRTGTTSNYGYTF
TRBJ2-3,TRBV5-1,.,TRBD2,TGCGCCAGCAGCCCGGGGAGGGTTTCGGGCACAGATACGCAGTATTTT,CASSPGRVSGTDTQYF
TRBJ2-2,TRBV3-1/TRBV3-2,.,.,TGTGCCAGCAGCCAGTTGTTCTCCGGGGAGCTGTTTTTT,CASSQLFSGELFF
TRBJ2-1,TRBV7-2,.,.,TGTGCCAGCAGCCCACAGGTTAGCTCCTACAATGAGCAGTTCTTC,CASSPQVSSYNEQFF